What follows are 12 T cell receptor beta chains derived from one specimen sequenced in a study of post-analysis software for immune sequencing data. Overall study results and limits: TRBV segments more frequent in patients than in controls numbered about 5 and included TRBV5-6, TRBV5-1 and TRBV20-1.

Unique molecular identifiers featured in each of the TCR beta cDNA libraries. TCRdb recomputed calls from the PCR reads with MiXCR, one row per CDR3 protein. In the table there are more than 350,000 distinct CDR3 sequences, 35% to 45% of which are singletons. These TCRs' antigens remain unknown. Material for sequencing was blood. Receptor source: a girl aged 2-15 years with multiple sclerosis.

This clonotype was recorded at least ten times. The chain joins TRBV4-1 to TRBJ2-7, with 11 positions matching TRBD1. The CDR3 spans 15 residues. Per germline, CDR1 MGHRA and CDR2 YSYEKL. V trimming: 4 bases; J trimming: 5 bases; junction bases outside the gene matches: 7. The CDR3 region is CASSLGQGANNEQYF. CDR3 nucleotides: TGCGCCAGCAGCCTCGGACAGGGGGCGAACAACGAGCAGTACTTC.

The V call is TRBV7-2, the J call TRBJ2-1, with 8 bases that match TRBD2. CDR1 and CDR2 from the germline V gene are SGHTA and FQGNSA. The CDR3 has 14 amino acids. V lost 6 bases to trimming and J lost 5 bases; unmatched junction nucleotides: 6. This chain's CDR3 is CASSTSGTDNEQFF. The CDR3 DNA reads as TGTGCCAGCAGTACTAGCGGAACCGACAATGAGCAGTTCTTC. The whole variable domain, remainder taken from reference TRBV7-2 and TRBJ2-1, is GAGVSQSPSNKVTEKGKDVELRCDPISGHTALYWYRQSLGQGLEFLIYFQGNSAPDKSGLPSDRFSAERTGGSVSTLTIQRTQQEDSAVYLCASSTSGTDNEQFFGPGTRLTVL.

This clonotype was counted only a few times. V gene TRBV27 combines with J gene TRBJ2-1; TRBD2 might be the D (5 bases). Germline V gene data show CDR1 as MNHEY and CDR2 as SMNVEV (reference sequence). The CDR3 is 15 amino acids. V was pared by 4 bases and J by 4 bases, with 14 bases between. The CDR3 bases are TGTGCCAGCAGTTATATTGGGAGTTCTTACAATGAGCAGTTCTTC. Translating gives CASSYIGSSYNEQFF.

The V gene is TRBV29-1, the J gene TRBJ2-3; D may be TRBD1 or TRBD2 (5 bases each). Germline assignment: CDR1 SQVTM and CDR2 ANQGSEA. This CDR3 is 13 amino acids long. Trimming removed 7 bases from V and 2 bases from J, with 13 bases in between. CDR3 sequence reads: CSAYRRTTDTQYF. The CDR3 DNA follows: TGCAGCGCCTACAGGAGGACCACAGATACGCAGTATTTT.

This chain connects TRBV6-5 to TRBJ2-5, with 7 bases matching TRBD1. J lost 5 bases, V lost 5 bases, and 8 bases had no gene match. The CDR3 has 14 amino acids. Looked up from germline, CDR1 is MNHEY and CDR2 is SVGAGI. In nucleotides, the CDR3 is TGTGCCAGCAGTGAGACAGGGACGGGGGAGACCCAGTACTTC. This sequence encodes CASSETGTGETQYF.

This clonotype has at least ten counts. The junction differs from germline at one of its ends, possibly a read error. The chain recombines TRBV7-3 with TRBJ1-6, with D perhaps TRBD1 (6 bases). The germline CDR1 and CDR2 sequences are SGHTA and FQGTGA. The CDR3 consists of 13 residues. CDR3 sequence reads: CASSLTGPSPLHF. CDR3 sequence (DNA): TGTGCCAGCAGTTTAACAGGGCCCTCACCCCTCCACTTT.

The chain uses TRBV20-1 and TRBJ1-1; no clear D. The CDR3 is made up of 15 amino acids. Germline lookup yields CDR1 DFQATT and CDR2 SNEGSKA (reference sequence). Trimming removed 0 bases from V and 1 base from J, with 12 bases in between. The CDR3 protein is CSARDTGRSNTEAFF. The CDR3 region has the DNA TGCAGTGCTAGAGATACCGGACGGTCGAACACTGAAGCTTTCTTT.

The CDR3: CASSSDAAGYEQYF. CDR3 sequence (DNA): TGTGCCAGTAGTTCGGACGCAGCCGGCTACGAGCAGTACTTC. The chain recombines TRBV19 with TRBJ2-5; no reliable D call. The DNA end lines up better with TRBJ2-7; the J call may be wrong. CDR1 and CDR2 (germline): LNHDA, SQIVND (reference sequence). This CDR3 is built from 14 residues.

The chain uses TRBV7-9 and TRBJ2-1; D gene uncertain. Trimming left V 1 base short and J 7 bases short, with 11 bases between. Germline-derived CDR1 and CDR2 are SEHNR and FQNEAQ (reference sequence). The CDR3 length is 14 residues. The CDR3 sequence: CASSLGGPWNEQFF. DNA for the CDR3: TGTGCCAGCAGCTTAGGGGGTCCTTGGAATGAGCAGTTCTTC.

This clonotype has a handful of counts. The chain combines TRBV6-2 or TRBV6-3 with TRBJ2-7; weak D call: TRBD1 (6 bases). V was clipped by 4 bases and J by 2 bases, with 21 bases between them. In germline, CDR1 is MNHEY, CDR2 SVGEGT. The CDR3 totals 17 residues. The CDR3 region has the DNA TGTGCCAGCAGTTCAACTGACCCCGGGACATCGGCCTACGAGCAGTACTTC. It codes for CASSSTDPGTSAYEQYF.

DNA for the CDR3: TGCGCCAGCAGTATTGGGACAGGGTTCTCTGGGGCCAACGTCCTGACTTTC. Its translation is CASSIGTGFSGANVLTF. The V call is TRBV5-1, the J call TRBJ2-6; the match to TRBD1 covers 9 bases. The ends lost 5 bases at V and 0 bases at J; junction bases unmatched: 6. CDR3 length equals 17 residues. In germline, CDR1 is SGHRS, CDR2 YFSETQ.

This chain uses TRBV4-3 with TRBJ2-7; 7 bases are shared with TRBD1. CDR1 LGHNA and CDR2 YSLEER come from the germline V gene. The CDR3 consists of 15 residues. V shed 0 bases, J shed 11 bases, and the junction held 13 bases outside the gene matches. The CDR3 here is CASSQDPGRRGPEYF. The CDR3 coding sequence is TGCGCCAGCAGCCAAGATCCGGGTAGAAGGGGGCCCGAGTACTTC.